The clone carrying this T cell receptor beta chain was recorded once. Its antigen remains unknown. A J-beta primer mix and a sample-barcoded 5' primer were used in a second PCR of roughly 6 to 12 cycles. Using its own MiXCR run on the 5' RACE reads, TCRdb lists one record per CDR3 protein. Among roughly 500,000 distinct CDR3 sequences, nearly 25% were seen once, and the ten largest hold 8.5% to 9.5%. These data are taken from a study of blood T cells in healthy people across ages. The CDR3 is 16 residues long. Germline CDR1 is SGHRS and CDR2 is YFSETQ. After removal of 3 bases from V and 5 bases from J, the junction contained 11 bases not matched to a gene. Regarding the study as a whole: A strong correlation was seen between TCR beta diversity and naive T cell percentage. Per million T cells, TCR beta diversity dropped roughly linearly as age increased.

This sample was shared with a second study, whose subject was T cells of mothers and their children. As that study records: Unrelated pairs and related pairs have their TCR recombination output shaped similarly by thymic selection.

The origin of this receptor is a boy aged 5-17 years in good health. What was sequenced was blood. The genes are TRBV5-1 and TRBJ2-5, with 9 bases lining up with TRBD1. This chain's CDR3 is CASSSRTGASGETQYF. CDR3 coding DNA: TGCGCCAGCAGCTCCAGGACAGGGGCAAGCGGTGAGACCCAGTACTTC.